The T cell receptor beta chain described here comes from a study of OX40 agonist ivuxolimab in advanced cancers. Study at large: Six ivuxolimab dose levels, 0.01 to 10 mg/kg, were given intravenously every 2 weeks.

Note on this clone: Its target is not known.

Germline V CDR1 and CDR2: MGHRA, YSYEKL. Trimming took 8 bases from V and 7 from J; bases not matched to a gene: 7. This CDR3 has 13 residues. Clones were read by immunoSEQ multiplex PCR, and TCRdb kept only the in-frame ones, dropping some. The sample yields 20,000 to 25,000 clones, around four fifths seen once. Study outcomes and limitations: At 0.1 to 3.0 mg/kg, clonal expansion of CD4+ and CD8+ blood T cells had occurred by week 6. At 0.1-3.0 mg/kg, partial responders had clonal expansion among the lowest observed. CD8+ T cells (on average) carried more expanded clones than CD4+ T cells.

This clonotype was sampled from an adult with an advanced solid tumor such as melanoma, head and neck, liver or kidney cancer. The chain combines TRBV4-1 with TRBJ1-3; 8 bases are a match to TRBD1. The source was CD4+ or CD8+ T cells sorted from blood, collected in a trial of the OX40 agonist ivuxolimab. The CDR3 coding sequence is TGCGCCAGCGGGGGACAGGAGGAGAACACCATATATTTT. The encoded protein is CASGGQEENTIYF.